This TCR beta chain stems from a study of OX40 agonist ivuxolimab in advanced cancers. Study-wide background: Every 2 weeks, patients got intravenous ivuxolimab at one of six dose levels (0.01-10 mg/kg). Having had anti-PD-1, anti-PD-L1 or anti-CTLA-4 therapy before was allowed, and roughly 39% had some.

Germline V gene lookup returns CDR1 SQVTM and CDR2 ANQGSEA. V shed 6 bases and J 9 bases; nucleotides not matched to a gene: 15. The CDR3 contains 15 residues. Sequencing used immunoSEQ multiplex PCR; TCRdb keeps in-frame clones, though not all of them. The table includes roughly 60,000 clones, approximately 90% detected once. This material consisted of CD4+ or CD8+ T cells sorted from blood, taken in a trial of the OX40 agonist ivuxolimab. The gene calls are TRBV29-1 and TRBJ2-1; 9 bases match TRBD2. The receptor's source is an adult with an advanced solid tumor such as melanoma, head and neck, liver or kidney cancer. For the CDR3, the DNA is TGCAGCGTCCGACCAATCTTAGCGGGAGCGGGTGAGCAGTTCTTC. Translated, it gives CSVRPILAGAGEQFF.